This TCR beta chain was identified during a study of spatial heterogeneity in lung cancer. Overall study context: Each distinct TCR and UMI combination averaged more than ten appearances in raw reads.

Sample time point: sample taken at primary tumor resection. Whole RNA was taken from tumor, nontumor lung or frozen PBMC; it was then sequenced unsorted. Note on this clonotype: Antigen specificity is unknown.

The study tagged each TCR cDNA molecule with a unique molecular identifier. Each CDR3 protein gets one entry after TCRdb re-called the 5' RACE reads with MiXCR. The data contain about 90,000 distinct CDR3 sequences, approximately 8.5% of them singletons. Overall study results and limits: The appearance of ubiquitous expanded tumor TCRs in blood was greater at resection than follow-up.

Unmatched junction bases numbered 3, after V lost 4 bases and J lost 4 bases. CDR1 and CDR2 from the germline V gene are LGHDT and YNNKEL (reference sequence). The CDR3 is 14 residues long. The specimen was PBMCs, collected at surgery. V gene TRBV3-1 combines with J gene TRBJ1-1, with TRBD1 matching 10 bases. The clonotype originates from a male donor with early-stage non-small cell lung cancer. The CDR3 here is CASSLGQGVTEAFF. Written as DNA, the CDR3 is TGTGCCAGCAGCCTTGGACAGGGGGTCACTGAAGCTTTCTTT. Based on the CDR3 plus reference TRBV3-1 and TRBJ1-1, the full variable domain is DTAVSQTPKYLVTQMGNDKSIKCEQNLGHDTMYWYKQDSKKFLKIMFSYNNKELIINETVPNRFSPKSPDKAHLNLHINSLELGDSAVYFCASSLGQGVTEAFFGQGTRLTVV.